This T cell receptor beta chain emerged from a study of control samples from healthy donors and cancer patients. The CDR3 loop spans 12 amino acids. Germline CDR1 reads MNHEY; CDR2 reads SVGEGT. V was pared by 4 bases and J by 7 bases, with 8 bases between. Sequencing was performed with immunoSEQ multiplex PCR; in TCRdb, only in-frame clones are kept and a portion is missing. In the table there are approximately 140,000 clones, 85% to 95% of which are singletons. This TCR came from a middle-aged man in good health. The sequencing input was blood. The chain is built from TRBV6-2 or TRBV6-3 and TRBJ2-1; D not certain. CDR3 sequence reads: CASSSDPNEQFF. The DNA of the CDR3 is TGTGCCAGCAGTTCCGACCCGAATGAGCAGTTCTTC.